Below are 13 T cell receptor beta chains sequenced from a single sample in a study of regulatory T cells in long-lasting Graves disease. Indicated time point: persistent/refractory GD, antithyroid drugs over 5 years with positive TRAb. The TCR library was prepared using RNA isolated from PBMCs. Researchers made TCR beta libraries by using iRepertoire HTBI primers and running Arm-PCR on CDR3 regions. Each CDR3 protein is one row after TCRdb ran MiXCR on the multiplex PCR reads. The table lists about 660,000 distinct CDR3 sequences, around 30% of them singletons. The source material was peripheral blood mononuclear cells (PBMCs), sampled when the disease was refractory, from a patient treated with antithyroid drugs. These receptor sequences come from a female donor with Graves disease.

V gene TRBV29-1 combines with J gene TRBJ1-4; D gene unclear. V shed 5 bases and J shed 7 bases, with 14 bases lying between them. The CDR3 covers 13 residues. CDR1 and CDR2 from the germline V gene are SQVTM and ANQGSEA. CDR3 sequence: CSVSINRSEKLFF. The CDR3 region has the DNA TGCAGCGTTTCCATAAATCGGAGTGAAAAACTGTTTTTT.

The CDR3 sequence is CASSSADRVLNQPQHF. The CDR3 DNA follows: TGTGCCAGTAGTAGCGCCGACAGGGTTCTTAATCAGCCCCAGCATTTT. The rearrangement links TRBV19 to TRBJ1-5; 7 nucleotides line up with TRBD1. Germline V gives CDR1 LNHDA, CDR2 SQIVND (reference sequence). After removal of 4 bases from V and 4 bases from J, the junction contained 10 bases not matched to a gene. This CDR3 has 16 amino acids. The full variable domain, in which reference TRBV19 and TRBJ1-5 provide the parts outside the CDR3, is DGGITQSPKYLFRKEGQNVTLSCEQNLNHDAMYWYRQDPGQGLRLIYYSQIVNDFQKGDIAEGYSVSREKKESFPLTVTSAQKNPTAFYLCASSSADRVLNQPQHFGDGTRLSIL.

This chain links TRBV28 with TRBJ1-1, with D hard to call. Germline-derived CDR1 and CDR2 are MDHEN and SYDVKM. CDR3 length: 9 amino acids. V was cut by 10 bases and J by 3 bases, with 3 bases left in between. The CDR3 DNA reads as TGTGCCATCTACACTGAAGCTTTCTTT. This encodes CAIYTEAFF.

This clonotype was observed a single time. The V and J genes are TRBV6-2 or TRBV6-3 and TRBJ2-1; no reliable D call. The CDR3 is 16 residues long. V dropped 10 bases and J dropped 4 bases, with 23 bases sitting between them. Germline V gives CDR1 MNHEY, CDR2 SVGEGT. The CDR3 sequence: CATSDGRRGPYNEQFF. CDR3 DNA sequence: TGTGCCACCAGCGATGGGCGCCGCGGACCTTACAATGAGCAGTTCTTC.

This clonotype was seen more than once but under ten times. The chain joins TRBV6-1 to TRBJ1-2, with a tentative D call TRBD1 (5 bases). Per the germline V gene, CDR1 is MNHNS and CDR2 is SASEGT. The ends were cut back, 0 bases at V and 1 base at J, with 6 bases in the middle. The CDR3 totals 14 residues. For the CDR3, the DNA is TGTGCCAGCAGTGAAGCAGGGGTTAACTATGGCTACACCTTC. Its protein is CASSEAGVNYGYTF.

DNA for the CDR3: TGTGCCAGCAGCCCCCACAGGGGGCCTCCTGAGACCCAGTACTTC. Protein: CASSPHRGPPETQYF. This chain links TRBV11-2 with TRBJ2-5; 9 bases are shared with TRBD1. Looked up from germline, CDR1 is SGHAT and CDR2 is FQNNGV. The CDR3 runs 15 residues. Trimming cost V 5 bases and J 5 bases; bases outside gene matches: 9. The variable domain in full, with the rest retrieved from reference TRBV11-2 and TRBJ2-5, is EAGVAQSPRYKIIEKRQSVAFWCNPISGHATLYWYQQILGQGPKLLIQFQNNGVVDDSQLPKDRFSAERLKGVDSTLKIQPAKLEDSAVYLCASSPHRGPPETQYFGPGTRLLVL.

This clonotype has more than one count but fewer than ten. The genes are TRBV5-1 and TRBJ2-7; perhaps TRBD1 as D (5 bases). V shed 0 bases and J shed 2 bases, with 9 bases lying between them. Germline values: CDR1 SGHRS, CDR2 YFSETQ. This CDR3 contains 14 residues. The CDR3 is CASSLAGITYEQYF. CDR3 nucleotides: TGCGCCAGCAGCTTGGCAGGGATCACCTACGAGCAGTACTTC.

The CDR3 protein is CASSSRGEVGVTEAFF. For the CDR3, the DNA is TGCGCCAGCAGCTCAAGGGGTGAGGTAGGGGTCACTGAAGCTTTCTTT. This sequence joins TRBV5-1 and TRBJ1-1, with D possibly TRBD1 on 5 matching bases. Germline-derived CDR1 and CDR2 are SGHRS and YFSETQ. Trimming stripped 3 bases from V and 4 bases from J, with 19 bases between. The CDR3 loop spans 16 amino acids.

The table lists this clonotype with a few counts. The chain couples TRBV12-3 or TRBV12-4 to TRBJ2-7, with 8 bases identical to TRBD1. This CDR3 has 16 amino acids. V was pared by 5 bases and J by 7 bases, with 16 bases of the junction left unmatched. The CDR3 protein is CASSHIRTGYLEEQYF. The CDR3 coding sequence is TGTGCCAGCAGTCACATCAGGACAGGGTATCTGGAAGAGCAGTACTTC.

This clonotype was observed many times. The chain uses TRBV11-1 and TRBJ2-5; TRBD2 might be the D (6 bases). The CDR3 extends over 15 amino acids. V dropped 5 bases and J dropped 5 bases, with 18 bases sitting between them. Germline lookup yields CDR1 SGHAT and CDR2 FQDESV (reference sequence). CDR3 sequence (DNA): TGTGCCAGCAGCCATGATCGGGAGTACAAGGAGACCCAGTACTTC. This codes for CASSHDREYKETQYF.

Of note for this clonotype: One end of the junction varies from germline; a read error may be responsible. The CDR3 DNA sequence: TGTGCCACCAGCGTCATCGCGGGTTCCAATGAGCAGCTCTTC. It is translated as CATSVIAGSNEQLF. This chain joins TRBV15 and TRBJ2-1, with D perhaps matching TRBD2 (5 bases). There are 14 residues in the CDR3. CDR1 LNHNV and CDR2 YYDKDF come from the germline V gene (reference sequence).

This clonotype was seen more than once but under ten times. The chain couples TRBV27 to TRBJ2-7, with TRBD2 matching over 13 bases. V dropped 10 bases and J dropped 4; count of bases not matched to a gene: 7. Germline loops: CDR1 MNHEY, CDR2 SMNVEV (reference sequence). The CDR3 length is 14 residues. Here the CDR3 DNA reads TGTGCCATCGCAACGACTAGCGGGAGGTACGAGCAGTACTTC. Encoded protein: CAIATTSGRYEQYF.

This clonotype was recorded a few times. The CDR3 reads CASSFYGGGEGYTF. The DNA for the CDR3 is TGTGCCAGCAGCTTTTATGGAGGGGGCGAGGGCTACACCTTC. This rearrangement joins TRBV3-1 to TRBJ1-2; 7 nucleotides agree with TRBD1. CDR3 length: 14 residues. The trim removed 5 bases at V and 8 bases at J, leaving 11 bases unmatched. Germline-derived CDR1 and CDR2 are LGHDT and YNNKEL (reference sequence).